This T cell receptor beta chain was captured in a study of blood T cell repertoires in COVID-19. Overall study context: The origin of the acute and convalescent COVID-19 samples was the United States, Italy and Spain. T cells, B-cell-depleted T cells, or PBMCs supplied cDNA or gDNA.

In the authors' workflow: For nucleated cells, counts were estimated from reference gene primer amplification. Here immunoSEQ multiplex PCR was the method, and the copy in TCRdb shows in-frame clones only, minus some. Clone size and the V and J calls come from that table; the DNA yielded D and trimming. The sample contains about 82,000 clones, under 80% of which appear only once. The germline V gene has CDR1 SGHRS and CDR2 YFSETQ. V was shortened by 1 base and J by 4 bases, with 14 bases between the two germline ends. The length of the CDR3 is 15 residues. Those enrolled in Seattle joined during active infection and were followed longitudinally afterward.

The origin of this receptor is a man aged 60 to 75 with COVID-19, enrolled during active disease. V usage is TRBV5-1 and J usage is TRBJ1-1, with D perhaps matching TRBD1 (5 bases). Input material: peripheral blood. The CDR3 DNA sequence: TGCGCCAGCAGCTTGTCGCCAGGGATGGGCACTGAAGCTTTCTTT. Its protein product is CASSLSPGMGTEAFF.